This entry features one TCR beta chain sequence. The record originates from a study of T cells after somatic rescue of genetic block. Data came from immunoSEQ multiplex PCR; TCRdb stores just in-frame clones and leaves some out. This table holds 65,000 to 70,000 clones, roughly 92% found once. The CDR3 sequence is 13 residues long. Trimming left V 0 bases short and J 12 bases short, with 14 bases between. Per germline, CDR1 SNHLY and CDR2 FYNNEI. Sample: peripheral blood mononuclear cells (PBMCs). The receptor's source is a man aged 40-49 years. The chain links TRBV2 to TRBJ1-1; perhaps TRBD1 as D (5 bases). This CDR3 reads CASSEAGRQGPFF. CDR3 bases: TGTGCCAGCAGTGAAGCAGGAAGGCAGGGACCTTTCTTT.